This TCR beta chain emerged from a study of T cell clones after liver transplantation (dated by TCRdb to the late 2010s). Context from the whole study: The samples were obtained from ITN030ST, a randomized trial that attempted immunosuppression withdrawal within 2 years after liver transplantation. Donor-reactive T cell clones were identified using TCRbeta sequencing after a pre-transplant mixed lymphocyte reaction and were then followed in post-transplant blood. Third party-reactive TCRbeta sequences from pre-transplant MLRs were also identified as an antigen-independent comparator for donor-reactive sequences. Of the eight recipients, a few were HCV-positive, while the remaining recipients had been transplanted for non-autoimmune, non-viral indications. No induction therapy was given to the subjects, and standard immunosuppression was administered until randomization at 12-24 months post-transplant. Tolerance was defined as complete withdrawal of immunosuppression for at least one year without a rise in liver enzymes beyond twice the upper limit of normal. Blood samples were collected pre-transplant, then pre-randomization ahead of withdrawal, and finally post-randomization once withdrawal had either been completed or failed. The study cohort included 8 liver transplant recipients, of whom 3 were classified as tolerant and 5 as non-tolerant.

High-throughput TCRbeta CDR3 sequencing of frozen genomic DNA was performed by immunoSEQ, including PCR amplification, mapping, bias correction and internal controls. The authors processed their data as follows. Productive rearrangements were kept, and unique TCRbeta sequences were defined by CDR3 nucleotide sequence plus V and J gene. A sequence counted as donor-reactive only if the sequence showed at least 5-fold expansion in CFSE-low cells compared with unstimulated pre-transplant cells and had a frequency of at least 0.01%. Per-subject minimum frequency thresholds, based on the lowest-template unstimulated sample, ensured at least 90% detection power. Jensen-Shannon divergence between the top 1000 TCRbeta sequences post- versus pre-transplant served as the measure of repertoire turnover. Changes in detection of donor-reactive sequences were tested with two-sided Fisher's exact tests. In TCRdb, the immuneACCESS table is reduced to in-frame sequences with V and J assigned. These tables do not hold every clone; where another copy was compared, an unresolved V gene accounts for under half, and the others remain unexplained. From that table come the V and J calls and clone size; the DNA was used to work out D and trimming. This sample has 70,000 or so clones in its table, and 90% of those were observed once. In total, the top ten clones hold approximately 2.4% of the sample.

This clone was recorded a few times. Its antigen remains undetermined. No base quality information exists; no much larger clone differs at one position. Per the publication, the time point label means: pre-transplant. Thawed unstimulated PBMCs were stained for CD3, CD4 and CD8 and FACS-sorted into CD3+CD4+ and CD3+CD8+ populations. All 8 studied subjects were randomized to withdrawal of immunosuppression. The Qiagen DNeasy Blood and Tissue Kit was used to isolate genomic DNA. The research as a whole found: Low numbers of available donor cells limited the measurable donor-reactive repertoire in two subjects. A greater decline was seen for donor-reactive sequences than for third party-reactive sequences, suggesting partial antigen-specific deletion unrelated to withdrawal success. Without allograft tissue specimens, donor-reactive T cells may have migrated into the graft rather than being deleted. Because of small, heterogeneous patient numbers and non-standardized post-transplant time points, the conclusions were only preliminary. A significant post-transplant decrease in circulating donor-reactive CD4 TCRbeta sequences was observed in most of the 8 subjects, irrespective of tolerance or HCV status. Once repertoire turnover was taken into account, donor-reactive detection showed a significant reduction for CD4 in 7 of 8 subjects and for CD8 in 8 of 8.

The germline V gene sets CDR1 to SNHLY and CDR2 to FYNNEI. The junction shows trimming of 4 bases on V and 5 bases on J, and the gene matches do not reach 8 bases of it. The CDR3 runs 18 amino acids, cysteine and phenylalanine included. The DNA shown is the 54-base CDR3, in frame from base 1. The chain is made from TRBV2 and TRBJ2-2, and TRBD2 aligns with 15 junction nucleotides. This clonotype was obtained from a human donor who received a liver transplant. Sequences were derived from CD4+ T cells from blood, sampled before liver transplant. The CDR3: CASSGGMGLAGGTGELFF. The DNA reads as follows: TGTGCCAGCAGTGGGGGTATGGGACTAGCGGGAGGTACCGGGGAGCTGTTTTTT.